The 21 T cell receptor beta chains reported below all come from one sample, sequenced in a study of regulatory T cells in long-lasting Graves disease. Library construction for TCR beta used iRepertoire HTBI primers and Arm-PCR of CDR3 regions. Each CDR3 protein gets one entry after TCRdb re-called the multiplex PCR reads with MiXCR. Of hundreds of thousands of distinct CDR3 sequences detected, 16% appear once; the ten largest clones hold about 27%. Sample time point: newly diagnosed GD, antithyroid drugs for less than 3 months. The TCR library was made from RNA that had been extracted from PBMCs in TRIzol. The sample was also reused in another study, on T cells in Graves' hyperthyroidism and ophthalmopathy.

This specimen consisted of peripheral blood mononuclear cells (PBMCs), obtained at new diagnosis, from a patient treated with antithyroid drugs. Receptor source: a man between 35 and 55 years old with Graves disease.

This clonotype was counted many times. The V gene is TRBV5-1, the J gene TRBJ2-3; 8 bases line up with TRBD1. The CDR3 loop spans 16 amino acids. Trimming took 4 bases from V and 1 from J; bases not matched to a gene: 8. The germline V gene encodes CDR1 SGHRS and CDR2 YFSETQ. The CDR3 is CASSPRTGFRTDTQYF. The CDR3 DNA reads TGCGCCAGCAGCCCGAGGACAGGGTTCCGCACAGATACGCAGTATTTT.

The sample holds many counts of this clonotype. The chain recombines TRBV5-1 with TRBJ1-5; 7 nucleotides agree with TRBD1. V was clipped by 4 bases and J by 6 bases; unmatched bases: 4. The CDR3 sequence is 13 residues long. The germline V gene encodes CDR1 SGHRS and CDR2 YFSETQ. CDR3 residues: CASSPQGSQPQHF. The CDR3 DNA sequence: TGCGCCAGCAGCCCACAGGGGAGTCAGCCCCAGCATTTT. The complete variable domain, with remaining parts taken from reference TRBV5-1 and TRBJ1-5, reads KAGVTQTPRYLIKTRGQQVTLSCSPISGHRSVSWYQQTPGQGLQFLFEYFSETQRNKGNFPGRFSGRQFSNSRSEMNVSTLELGDSALYLCASSPQGSQPQHFGDGTRLSIL.

This clonotype came up many times. The chain carries TRBV3-1 and TRBJ2-1; D is tentatively TRBD1 or TRBD2 (6 bases each). The V end was cut by 8 bases, the J end by 3 bases, with 11 bases between. Germline-derived CDR1 and CDR2 are LGHDT and YNNKEL (reference sequence). The CDR3 length is 13 residues. Here the CDR3 reads CASGGPLYNEQFF. The CDR3 nucleotides are TGTGCCAGCGGGGGGCCGCTCTACAATGAGCAGTTCTTC.

The genes are TRBV4-1 and TRBJ1-6; TRBD1 might be the D (6 bases). V lost 0 bases, J lost 9 bases, and 15 bases lay in between. In germline, CDR1 is MGHRA, CDR2 YSYEKL. The CDR3 loop spans 16 amino acids. The CDR3 loop reads CASSQDGGRGVSPLHF. As DNA, the CDR3 is TGCGCCAGCAGCCAAGATGGCGGCAGGGGAGTTTCACCCCTCCACTTT.

This clonotype was seen ten or more times. V gene TRBV28 combines with J gene TRBJ1-6; possible D gene TRBD1, 5 bases. Trimming cost V 6 bases and J 7 bases, with 16 bases left between them. The CDR3 totals 15 residues. The germline V gene encodes CDR1 MDHEN and CDR2 SYDVKM. Written as DNA, the CDR3 is TGTGCCAGCAGGCAGCTTGACAGACAAAATTCACCCCTCCACTTT. Its translation is CASRQLDRQNSPLHF. Combining the CDR3 with reference TRBV28 and TRBJ1-6 gives the whole variable domain DVKVTQSSRYLVKRTGEKVFLECVQDMDHENMFWYRQDPGLGLRLIYFSYDVKMKEKGDIPEGYSVSREKKERFSLILESASTNQTSMYLCASRQLDRQNSPLHFGNGTRLTVT.

This clonotype was seen repeatedly, ten times or more. The chain recombines TRBV7-6 with TRBJ1-4; D gene ambiguous. Trimming removed 0 bases from V and 0 bases from J, with 5 bases in between. The germline CDR1 and CDR2 sequences are SGHVS and FNYEAQ. This CDR3 is 15 amino acids long. This CDR3 is CASSLAATTNEKLFF. The DNA for the CDR3 is TGTGCCAGCAGCTTAGCAGCAACAACTAATGAAAAACTGTTTTTT.

This clonotype was recorded at least ten times. V usage is TRBV5-1 and J usage is TRBJ2-3, with D perhaps TRBD2 (6 bases). The CDR3 spans 18 residues. Germline lookup yields CDR1 SGHRS and CDR2 YFSETQ. V was shortened by 4 bases and J by 0 bases, with 21 bases between the two germline ends. CDR3 sequence reads: CASSISILTSPSTDTQYF. The CDR3 DNA sequence: TGCGCCAGCAGCATATCTATACTTACTAGCCCGAGCACAGATACGCAGTATTTT.

There are a few counts of this clonotype. V and J are TRBV6-1 and TRBJ2-4; 7 bases line up with TRBD1. CDR1 is MNHNS and CDR2 is SASEGT in the germline V gene. The CDR3 sequence is 13 residues long. Trimming at V came to 5 bases and at J to 6 bases, leaving 4 bases not matched to a gene. The CDR3 protein is CASSTGTVNIQYF. CDR3 DNA sequence: TGTGCCAGCAGTACCGGGACAGTAAACATTCAGTACTTC.

This clonotype has ten or more counts. This rearrangement joins TRBV4-1 to TRBJ1-6; D remains ambiguous. V gave up 4 bases and J gave up 6 bases, with 13 bases separating them. This CDR3 comprises 15 residues. Germline V gene data show CDR1 as MGHRA and CDR2 as YSYEKL. The CDR3 bases are TGCGCCAGCAGCCCCCCCACGGGCGCTAATTCACCCCTCCACTTT. Translating gives CASSPPTGANSPLHF.

This clonotype has a count of ten or more. V gene TRBV18 combines with J gene TRBJ2-7, with a tentative D call TRBD2 (5 bases). Trimming removed 4 bases from V and 5 bases from J, with 18 bases in between. Per germline, CDR1 KGHSH and CDR2 LQKENI. The CDR3 is made up of 15 amino acids. The CDR3 loop reads CASSQSWGEGDEQYF. For the CDR3, the DNA is TGTGCCAGCTCACAGAGCTGGGGAGAAGGCGACGAGCAGTACTTC.

This clonotype showed up many times. This rearrangement joins TRBV5-5 to TRBJ1-5; D not resolved. The V and J ends lost 0 bases and 4 bases respectively, with 11 bases between them. The CDR3 has 15 amino acids. Germline V gene sequence: CDR1 SGHKS, CDR2 YYEKEE (reference sequence). Here the CDR3 DNA reads TGTGCCAGCAGCTTGGAATTGAGCAGGAATCAGCCCCAGCATTTT. Translating it yields CASSLELSRNQPQHF.

The chain couples TRBV20-1 to TRBJ2-3, with unresolved D. V dropped 6 bases and J dropped 8 bases, with 12 bases sitting between them. Germline loops: CDR1 DFQATT, CDR2 SNEGSKA (reference sequence). This CDR3 spans 11 amino acids. This CDR3 reads CSAPNLGTQYF. CDR3 coding DNA: TGCAGTGCGCCTAATTTGGGTACGCAGTATTTT.

This clonotype was picked up many times. V usage is TRBV5-1 and J usage is TRBJ2-5; TRBD2 aligns across 10 bases. The CDR3 is made up of 15 amino acids. The germline gives CDR1 SGHRS, CDR2 YFSETQ. With V trimmed by 0 bases and J by 1 base, 0 bases remained unmatched. CDR3 loop: CASSLVAGGQETQYF. In DNA, the CDR3 is TGCGCCAGCAGCTTGGTAGCGGGGGGCCAAGAGACCCAGTACTTC.

This clonotype was found many times. The V call is TRBV20-1, the J call TRBJ2-2; no clear D. The V and J ends lost 6 bases and 0 bases respectively, with 11 bases between them. In germline, CDR1 is DFQATT, CDR2 SNEGSKA (reference sequence). The CDR3 is 14 amino acids. The CDR3 is CSAHRTANTGELFF. In DNA, the CDR3 is TGCAGTGCCCACCGGACCGCGAACACCGGGGAGCTGTTTTTT.

There are a few counts of this clonotype. The DNA of the CDR3 is TGTGCCACCAGTGGCAACAGGGGGGCTCACACTGAAGCTTTCTTT. Translation gives CATSGNRGAHTEAFF. The rearrangement joins TRBV24-1 to TRBJ1-1; 8 nucleotides align to TRBD1. CDR1 and CDR2 from the germline V gene are KGHDR and SFDVKD. The CDR3 is 15 amino acids. V was clipped by 5 bases and J by 3 bases; unmatched bases: 7.

This clonotype was found many times. J is TRBJ1-4 and V is TRBV27; tentatively, D is TRBD1 (6 bases). The germline CDR1 and CDR2 sequences are MNHEY and SMNVEV (reference sequence). The CDR3 covers 14 residues. V dropped 0 bases and J dropped 7 bases, with 9 bases sitting between them. DNA of the CDR3: TGTGCCAGCAGTTTATCGGGGGCGGTTGAAAAACTGTTTTTT. Translated, it gives CASSLSGAVEKLFF.

The V and J genes are TRBV28 and TRBJ2-7, with 9 bases identical to TRBD1. The germline CDR1 and CDR2 sequences are MDHEN and SYDVKM. The CDR3 covers 14 residues. The trim removed 3 bases at V and 7 bases at J, leaving 7 bases unmatched. The chain's CDR3 is CASSLTGTGIEQYF. The DNA for the CDR3 is TGTGCCAGCAGTTTGACCGGGACAGGGATAGAGCAGTACTTC.

The J gene is TRBJ2-1, the V gene TRBV6-5; TRBD2 matches at 12 bases. V lost 0 bases and J lost 0; bases outside the gene matches: 6. The germline CDR1 and CDR2 sequences are MNHEY and SVGAGI. The CDR3 has 19 residues. The CDR3 nucleotides are TGTGCCAGCAGTTACTCGACTAGCGGGGGCGAGAGCTCCTACAATGAGCAGTTCTTC. This encodes CASSYSTSGGESSYNEQFF.

This clonotype was seen at least ten times. One end of the junction varies from germline; a read error may be responsible. The chain uses TRBV4-3 and TRBJ1-1; D is undetermined. The germline V gene encodes CDR1 LGHNA and CDR2 YSLEER. The CDR3 has 13 amino acids. CDR3 DNA sequence: TGTGCCAGCAGCCCACGGATGAACACTGAAGCTTTCTTT. Translated, it gives CASSPRMNTEAFF.

This clonotype was seen more than once but under ten times. The V gene is TRBV20-1, the J gene TRBJ2-2; TRBD2 agrees at 7 bases. J lost 1 base, V lost 0 bases, and 2 bases had no gene match. CDR3 size: 15 residues. Germline V lookup: CDR1 DFQATT, CDR2 SNEGSKA (reference sequence). The CDR3 DNA follows: TGCAGTGCTAGAGAGGGCGGGAGGAACACCGGGGAGCTGTTTTTT. It specifies CSAREGGRNTGELFF.

A remark on this clonotype: This may stem from a read error, because a much larger clone lies one nucleotide away. This chain uses TRBV27 with TRBJ2-7; TRBD1 aligns across 7 bases. Looked up from germline, CDR1 is MNHEY and CDR2 is SMNVEV (reference sequence). Losses at the gene ends were 6 bases for V and 3 bases for J; bases not matched to a gene: 8. The CDR3 loop spans 14 amino acids. DNA for the CDR3: TGTGCCAGCAGAATGGGGAGACAGGGCTACGAGCAGTACTTC. The encoded protein is CASRMGRQGYEQYF.